A selection of T cell receptor beta chains follows, all from one sample in a study of T cell repertoires in cytomegalovirus infection. Using its own MiXCR run on the reads, TCRdb lists one record per CDR3 protein. The profile shows fewer than 1,000,000 distinct CDR3 sequences, around 32% of them singletons. These receptors have no known antigen. This material consisted of cultured CD8+ T cells from PBMCs, taken from culture after CMV antigen stimulation. The receptors originated from a human donor in good health (CMV status not recorded). Some clones in this sample may be carry-over from other donors' samples. Both conserved end residues are part of each CDR3. The order of the fields is V gene, clone size, D gene, J gene, CDR3 protein, CDR3 DNA. The D gene is left open where the match is weak. Clone size is given for some rows only: seen once, a few or many times, or a class if the clone is expanded.

v_gene: TRBV4-2
abundance: .
d_gene: .
j_gene: TRBJ2-1
CDR3aa: CASSQRGDPDNEQFF
CDR3nt: TGTGCCAGCAGCCAAAGAGGGGACCCTGACAATGAGCAGTTCTTC

v_gene: TRBV6-2/TRBV6-3
abundance: few
d_gene: .
j_gene: TRBJ2-5
CDR3aa: CASSYRRGRDAETQYF
CDR3nt: TGTGCCAGCAGTTACCGTCGGGGGCGGGACGCGGAGACCCAGTACTTC

v_gene: TRBV20-1
abundance: few
d_gene: TRBD2
j_gene: TRBJ2-1
CDR3aa: CSASQRLAGGYEQFF
CDR3nt: TGCAGTGCTAGTCAGAGGCTAGCGGGGGGGTATGAGCAGTTCTTC

v_gene: TRBV5-3
abundance: .
d_gene: .
j_gene: TRBJ2-5
CDR3aa: CASSVRNQETQYF
CDR3nt: TGTGCCAGCAGCGTAAGGAACCAAGAGACCCAGTACTTC

v_gene: TRBV6-5
abundance: .
d_gene: TRBD1
j_gene: TRBJ2-3
CDR3aa: CASSRTGSSTDTQYF
CDR3nt: TGTGCCAGCAGTCGGACAGGCTCTAGCACAGATACGCAGTATTTT

v_gene: TRBV27
abundance: many
d_gene: .
j_gene: TRBJ2-6
CDR3aa: CASSLLGFLLVLTF
CDR3nt: TGTGCCAGCAGTTTATTGGGGTTCCTCCTCGTCCTGACTTTC

v_gene: TRBV20-1
abundance: .
d_gene: .
j_gene: TRBJ2-1
CDR3aa: CSARGRGKSSYNEQFF
CDR3nt: TGCAGTGCTAGAGGCCGGGGGAAAAGCTCCTACAATGAGCAGTTCTTC

v_gene: TRBV7-3
abundance: once
d_gene: TRBD1
j_gene: TRBJ2-1
CDR3aa: CATADRGYNEQFF
CDR3nt: TGTGCCACAGCGGACAGGGGCTACAATGAGCAGTTCTTC

v_gene: TRBV7-6
abundance: few
d_gene: .
j_gene: TRBJ2-1
CDR3aa: CASSYRLAREQFF
CDR3nt: TGTGCTAGCAGCTACCGACTGGCAAGGGAGCAGTTCTTC

v_gene: TRBV11-2
abundance: .
d_gene: .
j_gene: TRBJ1-6
CDR3aa: CASSLERQTHYKIHPLHF
CDR3nt: TGTGCCAGCAGCTTAGAACGGCAGACTCACTATAAGATTCACCCCCTCCACTTT

v_gene: TRBV7-9
abundance: .
d_gene: .
j_gene: TRBJ2-3
CDR3aa: CASSFIGEPTDTQYF
CDR3nt: TGTGCCAGCAGCTTCATCGGGGAGCCCACAGATACGCAGTATTTT

v_gene: TRBV27
abundance: .
d_gene: .
j_gene: TRBJ2-7
CDR3aa: CASSLRATYEQYF
CDR3nt: TGTGCCAGCAGTTTACGGGCAACCTACGAGCAGTACTTC

v_gene: TRBV7-9
abundance: few
d_gene: TRBD1
j_gene: TRBJ1-4
CDR3aa: CASKKGQGNEKLFF
CDR3nt: TGTGCCAGCAAGAAGGGACAGGGGAATGAAAAACTGTTTTTT

v_gene: TRBV7-2
abundance: .
d_gene: .
j_gene: TRBJ2-7
CDR3aa: CASRPGHLNEQYF
CDR3nt: TGTGCCAGCAGACCGGGACATCTCAACGAGCAGTACTTC

v_gene: TRBV9
abundance: .
d_gene: .
j_gene: TRBJ2-7
CDR3aa: CASSVAGAAREQYF
CDR3nt: TGTGCCAGCAGCGTAGCAGGGGCAGCTCGGGAGCAGTACTTC

v_gene: TRBV10-3
abundance: few
d_gene: .
j_gene: TRBJ2-1
CDR3aa: CAITAGDNEQFF
CDR3nt: TGTGCCATCACTGCTGGGGACAATGAGCAGTTCTTT

v_gene: TRBV5-1
abundance: .
d_gene: TRBD1
j_gene: TRBJ2-1
CDR3aa: CASSLRAGGDEQFF
CDR3nt: TGCGCCAGCAGCCTACGGGCAGGGGGCGATGAGCAGTTCTTC

v_gene: TRBV7-9
abundance: .
d_gene: TRBD1
j_gene: TRBJ1-4
CDR3aa: CARSSPGQGNEKLFF
CDR3nt: TGTGCCAGAAGTTCACCGGGACAGGGGAATGAAAAACTGTTTTTT

v_gene: TRBV7-8
abundance: many
d_gene: .
j_gene: TRBJ1-4
CDR3aa: CASSPWTRDEKLFF
CDR3nt: TGTGCCAGCAGCCCATGGACGAGGGATGAAAAACTGTTTTTT

v_gene: TRBV6-2/TRBV6-3
abundance: few
d_gene: .
j_gene: TRBJ2-1
CDR3aa: CASSWLLAREQFF
CDR3nt: TGTGCCAGCAGTTGGTTGCTAGCTCGGGAGCAGTTCTTC

v_gene: TRBV29-1
abundance: .
d_gene: TRBD1
j_gene: TRBJ1-2
CDR3aa: CSVGTGDRGFFGYTF
CDR3nt: TGCAGCGTTGGAACCGGGGACAGGGGTTTCTTTGGCTACACCTTC

v_gene: TRBV5-6
abundance: few
d_gene: .
j_gene: TRBJ2-1
CDR3aa: CASSPSQGDFKNEQFF
CDR3nt: TGTGCCAGCAGCCCCAGTCAGGGAGATTTCAAAAATGAGCAGTTCTTC

v_gene: TRBV4-1
abundance: .
d_gene: TRBD2
j_gene: TRBJ2-1
CDR3aa: CACSQDRLAGLGDNEQFF
CDR3nt: TGCGCCTGCAGCCAAGATAGGCTAGCGGGACTTGGTGACAATGAGCAGTTCTTC

v_gene: TRBV7-9
abundance: few
d_gene: .
j_gene: TRBJ2-1
CDR3aa: CASSPSPNEQFF
CDR3nt: TGTGCCAGCAGCCCTTCCCCAAATGAGCAGTTCTTC

v_gene: TRBV25-1
abundance: .
d_gene: .
j_gene: TRBJ1-6
CDR3aa: CASAEIGQNNSPLHF
CDR3nt: TGTGCCAGCGCCGAGATCGGACAGAATAATTCACCCCTCCACTTT

v_gene: TRBV7-9
abundance: many
d_gene: .
j_gene: TRBJ2-1
CDR3aa: CASSLGPGVPPFF
CDR3nt: TGTGCCAGCAGCTTAGGGCCGGGGGTTCCTCCTTTCTTC

v_gene: TRBV7-6
abundance: many
d_gene: TRBD1
j_gene: TRBJ2-2
CDR3aa: CASFGQGARGTGELFF
CDR3nt: TGTGCCAGCTTTGGACAGGGGGCCCGTGGCACCGGGGAGCTGTTTTTT

v_gene: TRBV7-6
abundance: many
d_gene: .
j_gene: TRBJ2-6
CDR3aa: CASRPTSGYGANVLTF
CDR3nt: TGTGCCAGCAGGCCTACTTCAGGGTACGGGGCCAACGTCCTGACTTTC

v_gene: TRBV4-2
abundance: few
d_gene: TRBD2
j_gene: TRBJ2-3
CDR3aa: CASSPGGGGATDTQYF
CDR3nt: TGTGCCAGCAGCCCTGGGGGCGGGGGGGCCACAGATACGCAGTATTTT

v_gene: TRBV10-3
abundance: .
d_gene: TRBD2
j_gene: TRBJ2-5
CDR3aa: CAISTTSGGGETQYF
CDR3nt: TGTGCCATCAGCACTACTAGCGGGGGAGGGGAGACCCAGTACTTC

v_gene: TRBV14
abundance: .
d_gene: TRBD1
j_gene: TRBJ2-7
CDR3aa: CASSWRTGTYEQYF
CDR3nt: TGTGCCAGCAGCTGGCGGACAGGGACCTACGAGCAGTACTTC

v_gene: TRBV12-3/TRBV12-4
abundance: few
d_gene: .
j_gene: TRBJ1-1
CDR3aa: CASNKGGLTEAFF
CDR3nt: TGTGCCAGCAATAAAGGGGGGCTCACTGAAGCTTTCTTT

v_gene: TRBV7-9
abundance: few
d_gene: .
j_gene: TRBJ1-1
CDR3aa: CASSLVPRLKGVTEAFF
CDR3nt: TGTGCCAGCAGCTTAGTTCCCCGACTTAAGGGGGTCACTGAAGCTTTCTTT

v_gene: TRBV10-3
abundance: .
d_gene: TRBD2
j_gene: TRBJ2-1
CDR3aa: CAIRQRGLGNEQFF
CDR3nt: TGTGCCATCAGGCAGCGGGGGCTTGGGAATGAGCAGTTCTTC

v_gene: TRBV28
abundance: .
d_gene: .
j_gene: TRBJ2-7
CDR3aa: CASSSSSGGFSYEQYF
CDR3nt: TGTGCCAGCAGTTCATCCAGTGGGGGATTCTCCTACGAGCAGTACTTC

v_gene: TRBV27
abundance: few
d_gene: TRBD1
j_gene: TRBJ1-2
CDR3aa: CASSPTGTGLGYTF
CDR3nt: TGTGCCAGCAGTCCCACCGGGACAGGGCTTGGCTACACCTTC

v_gene: TRBV7-2
abundance: many
d_gene: TRBD2
j_gene: TRBJ2-2
CDR3aa: CASSSMLGGRPHANTGELFF
CDR3nt: TGTGCCAGCAGCTCGATGCTGGGGGGGAGGCCCCACGCGAACACCGGGGAGCTGTTTTTT

v_gene: TRBV19
abundance: .
d_gene: .
j_gene: TRBJ2-5
CDR3aa: CASSIGLAASKETQYF
CDR3nt: TGTGCCAGTAGTATCGGCCTGGCAGCTTCTAAAGAGACCCAGTACTTC

v_gene: TRBV6-2/TRBV6-3
abundance: .
d_gene: TRBD1
j_gene: TRBJ2-5
CDR3aa: CASSYFVDRDQETQYF
CDR3nt: TGTGCCAGCAGTTACTTCGTGGACAGGGACCAAGAGACCCAGTACTTC

v_gene: TRBV19
abundance: few
d_gene: TRBD2
j_gene: TRBJ2-2
CDR3aa: CASTTGGFGELFF
CDR3nt: TGTGCCAGTACAACCGGGGGGTTCGGGGAGCTGTTTTTT

v_gene: TRBV10-3
abundance: many
d_gene: TRBD1
j_gene: TRBJ2-2
CDR3aa: CAISEWGTDNTGELFF
CDR3nt: TGTGCCATCAGTGAATGGGGGACAGACAACACCGGGGAGCTGTTTTTT

v_gene: TRBV28
abundance: few
d_gene: .
j_gene: TRBJ2-1
CDR3aa: CASSYSGRWDEQFF
CDR3nt: TGTGCCAGCAGCTACTCAGGGCGGTGGGATGAGCAGTTCTTC

v_gene: TRBV7-3
abundance: many
d_gene: TRBD1
j_gene: TRBJ2-2
CDR3aa: CASSFYDRGLEDTGELFF
CDR3nt: TGTGCCAGCAGCTTCTACGACAGGGGGCTCGAGGACACCGGGGAGCTGTTTTTT

v_gene: TRBV9
abundance: once
d_gene: TRBD1
j_gene: TRBJ2-6
CDR3aa: CASSAPDRGTTWGANVLTF
CDR3nt: TGTGCCAGCAGCGCGCCGGACAGGGGGACTACGTGGGGGGCCAACGTCCTGACTTTC

v_gene: TRBV6-1
abundance: .
d_gene: .
j_gene: TRBJ2-2
CDR3aa: CASGKGTGELFF
CDR3nt: TGTGCCAGCGGAAAGGGCACCGGGGAGCTGTTTTTT

v_gene: TRBV7-9
abundance: few
d_gene: TRBD1
j_gene: TRBJ1-1
CDR3aa: CASSVDRAGWAEAFF
CDR3nt: TGTGCCAGCAGCGTTGACAGGGCTGGGTGGGCTGAAGCTTTCTTT

v_gene: TRBV24-1
abundance: .
d_gene: .
j_gene: TRBJ2-2
CDR3aa: CATSEQLNSGELFF
CDR3nt: TGTGCCACCAGTGAACAGCTCAACTCCGGGGAGCTGTTTTTT

v_gene: TRBV7-9
abundance: .
d_gene: .
j_gene: TRBJ1-5
CDR3aa: CANSPGGGIGNQPQHF
CDR3nt: TGCGCCAACAGCCCCGGCGGAGGGATTGGCAATCAGCCCCAGCATTTT

v_gene: TRBV14
abundance: .
d_gene: .
j_gene: TRBJ2-1
CDR3aa: CASSPSRGWTHNEQFF
CDR3nt: TGTGCCAGCAGCCCCTCTCGGGGTTGGACCCACAATGAGCAGTTCTTC

v_gene: TRBV7-2
abundance: many
d_gene: .
j_gene: TRBJ1-6
CDR3aa: CASSLGVRSLHF
CDR3nt: TGTGCCAGCAGCTTAGGGGTTAGGTCCCTCCACTTT

v_gene: TRBV6-2/TRBV6-3
abundance: few
d_gene: .
j_gene: TRBJ2-7
CDR3aa: CASSPTRSGEQYF
CDR3nt: TGTGCCAGCAGTCCGACTAGATCTGGGGAGCAGTACTTC

v_gene: TRBV14
abundance: .
d_gene: TRBD2
j_gene: TRBJ2-1
CDR3aa: CASSPRAGTPFNEQFF
CDR3nt: TGTGCCAGCAGCCCGAGAGCGGGGACCCCTTTCAATGAGCAGTTCTTC

v_gene: TRBV14
abundance: few
d_gene: TRBD2
j_gene: TRBJ2-3
CDR3aa: CASRAIGPGLANLMDTQYF
CDR3nt: TGTGCCAGCAGAGCAATTGGGCCGGGACTAGCAAACCTCATGGATACGCAGTATTTT

v_gene: TRBV19
abundance: .
d_gene: TRBD1
j_gene: TRBJ2-2
CDR3aa: CASSSATGGQWTGELFF
CDR3nt: TGTGCCAGTAGTTCCGCGACAGGGGGCCAGTGGACCGGGGAGCTGTTTTTT

v_gene: TRBV5-4
abundance: .
d_gene: TRBD2
j_gene: TRBJ2-3
CDR3aa: CASSSGTSGVTDTQYF
CDR3nt: TGTGCCAGCAGTTCGGGGACTAGCGGGGTCACAGATACGCAGTATTTT

v_gene: TRBV11-3
abundance: .
d_gene: TRBD2
j_gene: TRBJ2-2
CDR3aa: CASSSRLAGGPGGELFF
CDR3nt: TGTGCCAGCAGCTCCCGACTAGCGGGGGGGCCCGGCGGGGAGCTGTTTTTT

v_gene: TRBV2
abundance: few
d_gene: .
j_gene: TRBJ2-1
CDR3aa: CASSAFRASSPVNEQFF
CDR3nt: TGTGCCAGCAGTGCGTTCCGGGCGTCGTCCCCGGTCAATGAGCAGTTCTTC

v_gene: TRBV27
abundance: .
d_gene: .
j_gene: TRBJ1-2
CDR3aa: CASSYQDAGYGYTF
CDR3nt: TGTGCCAGCAGTTACCAGGACGCCGGCTATGGCTACACCTTC